This T cell receptor beta chain was sequenced during a study of CD8 T cells in ankylosing spondylitis. The table lists this clonotype with a few counts. Antigen specificity is unknown. Overall study findings and caveats: Matched ankylosing spondylitis synovial fluid reportedly showed significant enrichment of disease-linked clones.

One entry per CDR3 protein, called by TCRdb with MiXCR from the 5' RACE reads. The sample contains about 360,000 distinct CDR3 sequences, about 20% of which appear only once. This receptor was identified in a male donor with ankylosing spondylitis or in good health (not recorded which). The material sequenced was blood, either unsorted or a sorted T cell fraction (not recorded which).

This chain's CDR3 is CASGATNTGELFF. CDR3 in DNA: TGTGCCAGTGGAGCCACTAACACCGGGGAGCTGTTTTTT. The chain combines TRBV2 with TRBJ2-2; D call uncertain. Germline CDR1 reads SNHLY; CDR2 reads FYNNEI. V was cut by 9 bases and J by 2 bases, with 10 bases left in between. The CDR3 runs to 13 residues.